Below are 23 T cell receptor beta chains sequenced from a single sample in a study of T-cell memory formation after mild COVID-19. TCRdb ran MiXCR on the 5' RACE reads and lists one entry per CDR3 protein. In the table there are about 410,000 distinct CDR3 sequences, approximately 18% of which are singletons. The sequencing input was PBMCs or a T cell subset sorted from them (not recorded which). These TCRs come from a man between 18 and 35 years old who had mild COVID-19 (a few samples of this study predate the infection). Cell type and time point are not known.

The gene calls are TRBV6-4 and TRBJ2-7, with D tentatively TRBD2 (5 bases). CDR3 length equals 13 residues. Germline CDR1 and CDR2: MRHNA and SNTAGT. The V end lost 8 bases, the J end lost 0 bases, and 11 bases lay between the germline ends. The chain's CDR3 is CASGETSSYEQYV. CDR3 DNA: TGTGCCAGCGGGGAGACAAGCTCCTACGAGCAGTACGTC.

The chain has TRBV2 and TRBJ2-1; 8 positions agree with TRBD1. Germline V gives CDR1 SNHLY, CDR2 FYNNEI. The CDR3 covers 15 residues. The V and J ends lost 6 bases and 8 bases, in that order; junction bases with no gene match: 12. The CDR3 reads CASSFTGQDKDEQFF. As DNA, the CDR3 is TGTGCCAGCAGCTTTACGGGACAGGATAAGGATGAGCAGTTCTTC.

The chain uses TRBV4-1 and TRBJ1-5; maybe TRBD1 (5 bases). Germline CDR1 reads MGHRA; CDR2 reads YSYEKL. Trimming took 0 bases from V and 2 from J, leaving 8 bases between them. The CDR3 has 15 amino acids. DNA for the CDR3: TGCGCCAGCAGCCAAGACGGGGGGGGCAATCAGCCCCAGCATTTT. Translation: CASSQDGGGNQPQHF.

The sample holds a few counts of this clonotype. J is TRBJ2-5 and V is TRBV20-1, with 8 bases matching TRBD2. The length of the CDR3 is 12 residues. Germline V gene data show CDR1 as DFQATT and CDR2 as SNEGSKA (reference sequence). Trimming took 4 bases from V and 5 from J; bases not matched to a gene: 3. The CDR3 spells CSATGGRETQYF. CDR3 coding DNA: TGCAGTGCTACGGGGGGGCGTGAGACCCAGTACTTC.

This clonotype was recorded a few times. The chain has TRBV7-8 and TRBJ2-3; no clear D. The germline gives CDR1 SGHVS, CDR2 FQNEAQ. The ends were cut back, 1 base at V and 1 base at J, with 6 bases in the middle. CDR3 size: 14 residues. CDR3 bases: TGTGCCAGCAGCTTAGTCCCCCGCACAGATACGCAGTATTTT. Amino acid sequence: CASSLVPRTDTQYF.

This clonotype was recorded a few times. The J gene is TRBJ2-2, the V gene TRBV7-9; TRBD1 matches 11 bases. This CDR3 is built from 15 residues. CDR1 and CDR2 from the germline V gene are SEHNR and FQNEAQ (reference sequence). Trimming took 4 bases from V and 5 from J; bases not matched to a gene: 3. CDR3 coding DNA: TGTGCCAGCAGCTCCCGGGACAGGGGGACCGGGGAGCTGTTTTTT. Translation: CASSSRDRGTGELFF. The full variable domain, with the rest looked up from reference TRBV7-9 and TRBJ2-2, is DTGVSQNPRHKITKRGQNVTFRCDPISEHNRLYWYRQTLGQGPEFLTYFQNEAQLEKSRLLSDRFSAERPKGSFSTLEIQRTEQGDSAMYLCASSSRDRGTGELFFGEGSRLTVL.

The CDR3 DNA reads as TGTGCCAGCAGCGTAGGGGGCATCACAGATACGCAGTATTTT. It codes for CASSVGGITDTQYF. The chain links TRBV9 to TRBJ2-3; perhaps TRBD1 as D (5 bases). This CDR3 spans 14 amino acids. The germline V and J ends were trimmed by 0 bases and 2 bases, with 7 bases remaining between them. Germline CDR1 reads SGDLS; CDR2 reads YYNGEE.

This clonotype has only a few counts. This rearrangement joins TRBV19 to TRBJ1-5; weak D call: TRBD1 (5 bases). The CDR3 is 15 residues long. Per germline, CDR1 LNHDA and CDR2 SQIVND (reference sequence). V shed 9 bases and J shed 4 bases, with 19 bases lying between them. The CDR3 spells CASKEGTLINQPQHF. DNA for the CDR3: TGTGCCAGCAAGGAGGGGACTTTGATAAATCAGCCCCAGCATTTT. The full variable domain, completed using reference TRBV19 and TRBJ1-5, is DGGITQSPKYLFRKEGQNVTLSCEQNLNHDAMYWYRQDPGQGLRLIYYSQIVNDFQKGDIAEGYSVSREKKESFPLTVTSAQKNPTAFYLCASKEGTLINQPQHFGDGTRLSIL.

This clonotype was observed a few times. The V and J genes are TRBV21-1 and TRBJ2-2; TRBD2 is taken as the D call from the table, unchecked against the DNA. TRBV21-1 is tagged as a pseudogene. This CDR3 region has 13 residues. The CDR3 reads CASSKKREGELFF. Here the CDR3 DNA reads TGTGCCAGCAGCAAAAAGCGCGAGGGGGAGCTGTTTTTT.

The chain employs TRBV7-2 and TRBJ2-1; a possible D gene is TRBD2 (5 bases). The CDR3 loop spans 16 amino acids. In germline, CDR1 is SGHTA, CDR2 FQGNSA. Trimming took off 1 base at V and 2 bases at J, with 12 bases between the two ends. In DNA form, the CDR3 reads TGTGCCAGCAGCTTAGTCGGGGTATCGCCCTACAATGAGCAGTTCTTC. This sequence encodes CASSLVGVSPYNEQFF.

The V call is TRBV6-2 or TRBV6-3, the J call TRBJ2-2; possibly TRBD1 for D (6 bases). V gave up 2 bases and J gave up 6 bases, with 10 bases separating them. Germline CDR1 and CDR2: MNHEY and SVGEGT. The CDR3 is 14 amino acids. CDR3 sequence (DNA): TGTGCCAGCAGTTACGCTGGGGGCCCCGGGGAGCTGTTTTTT. Translating gives CASSYAGGPGELFF.

This clonotype appeared a few times. The V gene is TRBV11-2, the J gene TRBJ2-1; TRBD2 matches at 10 bases. The CDR3 length is 18 residues. Trimming removed 1 base from V and 1 base from J; junction bases left unmatched: 7. Germline CDR1 reads SGHAT; CDR2 reads FQNNGV. The CDR3 protein is CASSLGLVSGGSYNEQFF. In DNA, the CDR3 is TGTGCCAGCAGCTTAGGTCTGGTTAGCGGGGGGTCCTACAATGAGCAGTTCTTC.

This clonotype was detected only a few times. The chain couples TRBV12-3 or TRBV12-4 to TRBJ1-4; no clear D gene. CDR3 length: 14 amino acids. V lost 5 bases and J lost 5, with 12 bases in between. The DNA for the CDR3 is TGTGCCAGCAGTCACCGGACCTCAAATGAAAAACTGTTTTTT. Translating it yields CASSHRTSNEKLFF.

The chain employs TRBV6-2 or TRBV6-3 and TRBJ2-5; TRBD2 agrees at 9 bases. Germline-derived CDR1 and CDR2 are MNHEY and SVGEGT. The CDR3 consists of 13 residues. The ends lost 6 bases at V and 5 bases at J; junction bases unmatched: 4. This CDR3 reads CASRRGGFETQYF. The CDR3, as DNA: TGTGCCAGCAGGCGGGGGGGCTTTGAGACCCAGTACTTC.

Only a few counts were recorded for this clonotype. This sequence joins TRBV7-2 and TRBJ1-1; a possible D gene is TRBD1 (6 bases). Per germline, CDR1 SGHTA and CDR2 FQGNSA. This CDR3 is built from 17 residues. The V gene lost 0 bases and the J gene lost 0 bases, with 14 bases spanning the gap. In DNA form, the CDR3 reads TGTGCCAGCAGCTTAGCTCGGTGGCGGACAGTGAACACTGAAGCTTTCTTT. Its translation is CASSLARWRTVNTEAFF.

This clonotype was counted between two and nine times. V is TRBV7-2 and J is TRBJ2-3; D is ambiguous. CDR3 length equals 15 residues. The germline V gene encodes CDR1 SGHTA and CDR2 FQGNSA. V lost 6 bases and J lost 2, with 15 bases in between. The CDR3 here is CASRQAPSITDTQYF. CDR3 nucleotide sequence: TGTGCCAGCAGGCAGGCCCCGAGTATCACAGATACGCAGTATTTT.

This clonotype was found many times. The chain recombines TRBV18 with TRBJ2-5, with D perhaps matching TRBD1 (6 bases). The CDR3 is 13 amino acids. The V gene lost 8 bases and the J gene lost 3 bases, with 13 bases spanning the gap. Germline V gene data show CDR1 as KGHSH and CDR2 as LQKENI. Here the CDR3 DNA reads TGTGCCAGCAGTCCAGGGGCAGAAGAGACCCAGTACTTC. Amino acids: CASSPGAEETQYF.

The J gene is TRBJ1-1, the V gene TRBV20-1, with 12 bases identical to TRBD1. Trimming took 6 bases from V and 5 from J; bases not matched to a gene: 4. Germline-derived CDR1 and CDR2 are DFQATT and SNEGSKA (reference sequence). This CDR3 region has 13 residues. The CDR3 DNA reads TGCAGTGCGGGACAGGGGGCTGGGACTGAAGCTTTCTTT. Protein sequence: CSAGQGAGTEAFF.

This clonotype was picked up many times. This chain connects TRBV23-1 to TRBJ2-3; no firm D call. TRBV23-1 is labeled an ORF, and its function is uncertain. This CDR3 contains 12 residues. V lost 0 bases, J lost 6 bases, and 4 bases lay in between. CDR3 bases: TGCGCCAGCAGTCAATCGGACGATACGCAGTATTTT. Translation: CASSQSDDTQYF.

The rearrangement links TRBV29-1 to TRBJ2-1; TRBD1 matches at 7 bases. The J segment lost 9 bases and the V segment lost 3 bases, leaving 5 bases of the junction unmatched. The CDR3 spans 12 residues. Germline CDR1 and CDR2: SQVTM and ANQGSEA. The CDR3 here is CSVDRTGAEQFF. As DNA, the CDR3 is TGCAGCGTTGACAGAACAGGGGCTGAGCAGTTCTTC.

The chain links TRBV7-3 to TRBJ2-3, with TRBD2 matching 12 bases. CDR1 and CDR2 (germline): SGHTA, FQGTGA. J lost 4 bases, V lost 0 bases, and 2 bases had no gene match. This CDR3 is 16 amino acids long. CDR3 residues: CASSLTTSGGADTQYF. The CDR3 nucleotides read TGTGCCAGCAGCTTAACGACTAGCGGGGGTGCAGATACGCAGTATTTT.

J is TRBJ1-1 and V is TRBV7-2; tentative D call: TRBD1 (5 bases). CDR3 length: 14 amino acids. V lost 4 bases to trimming and J lost 3 bases, with 12 bases between them. CDR1 is SGHTA and CDR2 is FQGNSA in the germline V gene. Here the CDR3 reads CASSSLPGDTEAFF. CDR3 DNA sequence: TGTGCCAGCAGCTCCCTGCCGGGGGACACTGAAGCTTTCTTT.

Many counts were recorded for this clonotype. The chain recombines TRBV6-6 with TRBJ2-7; D is undetermined. V lost 5 bases, J lost 2 bases, and 7 bases lay in between. The CDR3 sequence is 12 residues long. Germline CDR1 and CDR2: MNHNY and SVGAGI (reference sequence). CDR3 sequence reads: CASSPAAYEQYF. In nucleotides, the CDR3 is TGTGCCAGCAGTCCCGCGGCCTACGAGCAGTACTTC.